This T cell receptor beta chain was recovered during a study of blood T cell repertoires in COVID-19. Study-wide background: Collection of acute and convalescent COVID-19 samples took place in the United States, Italy and Spain. The cDNA or gDNA used as material had been derived from T cells, B-cell-depleted T cells, or PBMCs.

The J segment lost 8 bases and the V segment lost 2 bases, leaving 4 bases of the junction unmatched. This CDR3 comprises 13 residues. Germline V lookup: CDR1 MDHEN, CDR2 SYDVKM. Original data processing: Researchers report that nucleated cell counts were estimated from reference gene primer amplification. Data came from immunoSEQ multiplex PCR; TCRdb stores just in-frame clones and leaves some out. V and J calls and clone size are those listed in that table; D and trimming were worked out from the DNA. The table shows roughly 250,000 clones, with roughly three quarters occurring only once. The receptor's source is a woman aged 40 to 50 with active or convalescent COVID-19. The source material was peripheral blood. The genes are TRBV28 and TRBJ1-2; 8 positions match TRBD1. The CDR3 sequence: CASSLQGAHGYTF. The CDR3 coding sequence is TGTGCCAGCAGTTTACAGGGGGCGCACGGCTACACCTTC.